This T cell receptor (beta chain) was found in a study of T cell responses to AZD1222 COVID-19 vaccine listed by TCRdb under 2021. For the study in its entirety: A total of more than 230 trial participants underwent TCR sequencing, of whom nearly 210 received two doses of AZD1222 and roughly 25 received two doses of the MenACWY control vaccine. Enrollment into the trials was organized by age into subgroups of 18-55, 56-69 and 70-plus years, and those subgroups contained roughly 150, 30 and 60 TCR-sequenced participants, respectively. The paper as a whole reports these results and caveats: Reportedly, almost half of the unique spike-specific TCRs recognized epitopes lying outside the regions that are mutated in the B.1.351 and B.1.1.7 variants. After two AZD1222 doses, both the breadth and the depth of spike-specific TCRs were significantly higher than at day 0 and than in MenACWY recipients. Most participants were white British and females outnumbered males, and the authors suggested that clonal diversity may have been underestimated. Only 5 to 7 AZD1222 recipients were SARS-CoV-2 seropositive at baseline, limiting conclusions about previously exposed vaccinees. The 56-69-year group was small, and its depth increase did not reach significance, likely because of low power. CD4 TCRs associated with the vaccine covered the entire spike protein, and the dominant responses were in regions 160-218 and 743-854. Because no samples from the day 14 peak response were available, repertoires could be characterized only after the peak T cell response.

The sample's time point, from its label and the paper: about 28 days (+/-7) after the second vaccine dose. AZD1222 recipients with second doses at about 4 weeks or about 12 weeks were pooled, because spike-specific TCR depth and breadth did not differ between schedules. Vaccinee samples were obtained from the UK trials COV001 and COV002, which included a single-blind randomized controlled phase 2/3 trial of AZD1222 (ChAdOx1 nCoV-19) in healthy adults. For TCRbeta chain sequencing, PBMC samples were collected from trial participants at day 0 and at day 28 after the second dose. A word on this clone: No antigen is known for it. Per-nucleotide qualities are absent, and no much larger clonotype sits a single base away.

The germline V end is reduced by 6 bases and the J end by 8 bases; junction bases left unmatched: 3. The CDR3 covers 14 residues, taking in both the cysteine and the phenylalanine. Just the 42-base CDR3 DNA is kept, in frame starting at base 1. CDR1 is given as MNHEY and CDR2 as SMNVEV, both from the germline V gene (reference sequence). The CDR3 regions of human TCRbeta chains were analyzed by immunosequencing. The study's own analysis went as follows. Repertoire TCRs were matched against a reference library of SARS-CoV-2-specific TCRs generated with the MIRA antigen-specificity platform. Breadth meant the fraction of unique TCRs that were SARS-CoV-2-associated, whereas depth meant the fraction of total T cells that were SARS-CoV-2-associated. Each spike-specific TCR was assigned to its reactive spike region and to a CD4 or CD8 class using the MIRA data. Log10-transformed breadth and depth values were compared by one-way ANOVA with Sidak's multiple comparisons tests. TCRdb took over this immuneACCESS table, retaining in-frame rearrangements with V and J assigned. Such tables are incomplete; in checked studies, under half of the missing clones stem from an unresolved V gene, and the remainder is unexplained. V, J and clone size are those of that table, while D and trimming were read from the DNA. The sample table shows some 100,000 clones, and over 75% are seen once. Roughly 10% of the sample belongs to the ten largest clones.

The chain links TRBV27 with TRBJ2-2; 13 bases in the middle match TRBD2. Specimen: peripheral blood, collected 28 days after the second AZD1222 dose. The origin of this receptor is an adult who received the AZD1222 COVID-19 vaccine. The CDR3 region: CASRGLAGWGELFF. The DNA sequence follows: TGTGCCAGCAGGGGACTAGCGGGATGGGGGGAGCTGTTTTTT.